This T cell receptor beta chain was retrieved from a study of T cells in Graves' hyperthyroidism and ophthalmopathy. Study outcomes and limitations: Before onset, by a median of approximately 6.2 months, the model predicted ophthalmopathy.

V lost 6 bases to trimming and J lost 0 bases, with 8 bases between them. The V gene's germline CDR1 is SQVTM and CDR2 ANQGSEA. The CDR3 is made up of 12 amino acids. TCR beta CDR3 regions were amplified from RNA transcripts. First-round RT-PCR with HTBI primers amplified the TCR CDR3 region. TCRdb analysed the multiplex PCR reads with MiXCR anew, one entry per CDR3 protein. The data contain about 380,000 distinct CDR3 sequences, roughly 15% of them singletons. There are many counts of this clonotype. The antigen remains undetermined. The rearrangement joins TRBV29-1 to TRBJ1-1; possible D gene TRBD1, 6 bases. Sequencing used blood. The TCR comes from a woman aged 25 to 39 with Graves' ophthalmopathy. The CDR3 bases are TGCAGCGTACACAGGGTGAACACTGAAGCTTTCTTT. Residues: CSVHRVNTEAFF.